The 15 T cell receptor beta chains below all came from one sample that was sequenced in a study of response to subunit inactivated influenza vaccine (dated by TCRdb to the late 2010s). The library was produced with RT-PCR. Sequencer: Illumina HiSeq 2500. The public reads were reanalyzed by TCRdb: fastp trimming at Q25, MiXCR alignment, in-frame beta chains only. Every entry covers one CDR3 protein and lists the most common genes and DNA from its rows. The sample has about 700,000 distinct CDR3 sequences on record, 12% to 15% of them singletons. 7.5% to 9% of the sample goes to the ten largest clones. The sample was PBMCs from blood, taken less than 15 days before vaccination. The receptors were sampled from a man in his fifties or sixties who received an inactivated influenza vaccine. Donor details come from another sample of the same person, matched by shared clones.

CDR3 sequence reads: CASSYGQGYLNTEAFF. The DNA of the CDR3 is TGTGCCAGCAGTTACGGACAGGGATACCTGAACACTGAAGCTTTCTTT. The chain has TRBV6-2 or TRBV6-3 and TRBJ1-1, with 8 bases identical to TRBD1. The germline gives CDR1 MNHEY, CDR2 SVGEGT. Trimming took 2 bases from V and 0 from J; bases not matched to a gene: 5. This CDR3 region has 16 residues.

The rearrangement uses TRBV6-5 and TRBJ2-1, with D possibly called TRBD1 or TRBD2 (5 bases each). V shed 0 bases and J shed 0 bases, with 9 bases lying between them. This CDR3 contains 16 residues. CDR1 and CDR2 (germline): MNHEY, SVGAGI. For the CDR3, the DNA is TGTGCCAGCAGTTACTCGAGAGGGGTCTCCTACAATGAGCAGTTCTTC. Its protein product is CASSYSRGVSYNEQFF.

The chain recombines TRBV7-6 with TRBJ1-4; 9 bases fit TRBD1. CDR1 is SGHVS and CDR2 is FNYEAQ in the germline V gene. This CDR3 comprises 16 residues. V lost 0 bases, J lost 7 bases, and 6 bases stayed unmatched. The CDR3 protein is CASSLALRTGVEKLFF. As DNA, the CDR3 is TGTGCCAGCAGCTTAGCGCTGAGGACAGGGGTTGAAAAACTGTTTTTT. Complete variable domain (other parts from reference TRBV7-6 and TRBJ1-4): GAGVSQSPRYKVTKRGQDVALRCDPISGHVSLYWYRQALGQGPEFLTYFNYEAQQDKSGLPNDRFSAERPEGSISTLTIQRTEQRDSAMYRCASSLALRTGVEKLFFGSGTQLSVL.

In its sample, this clonotype was seen a few times. The chain links TRBV18 to TRBJ2-1, with TRBD2 as a possible D gene (6 bases). V lost 3 bases to trimming and J lost 7 bases, with 10 bases between them. The CDR3 has 13 amino acids. Germline CDR1 and CDR2: KGHSH and LQKENI. The CDR3 nucleotides are TGTGCCAGCTCACCGACTAGTGAGAATGAGCAGTTCTTC. Residues: CASSPTSENEQFF.

In its sample, this clonotype was seen a few times. The rearrangement uses TRBV24-1 and TRBJ2-7; 7 nucleotides match TRBD1. V shed 3 bases and J 3 bases; nucleotides not matched to a gene: 7. CDR3 length equals 15 residues. Germline values: CDR1 KGHDR, CDR2 SFDVKD. The DNA for the CDR3 is TGTGCCACCAGTGATACCAGGGGGACGGGCTACGAGCAGTACTTC. Translating gives CATSDTRGTGYEQYF.

This clonotype occurred many times. The CDR3 nucleotides are TGCAGTGCTAGTCGCCTAGCGGGAGGGTTAGATGAGCAGTTCTTC. It is translated as CSASRLAGGLDEQFF. This chain links TRBV20-1 with TRBJ2-1; 12 nucleotides line up with TRBD2. Unmatched junction bases numbered 8, after V lost 3 bases and J lost 8 bases. In germline, CDR1 is DFQATT, CDR2 SNEGSKA (reference sequence). The CDR3 covers 15 residues.

This clonotype was seen ten or more times. The chain is built from TRBV20-1 and TRBJ1-5; possible D gene TRBD1, 6 bases. Germline V lookup: CDR1 DFQATT, CDR2 SNEGSKA (reference sequence). The CDR3 totals 15 residues. Trimming pared 3 bases from V and 7 bases from J, leaving 19 bases between. Here the CDR3 reads CSARESTGIHQPQHF. As DNA, the CDR3 is TGCAGTGCTAGGGAATCCACAGGGATACACCAGCCCCAGCATTTT.

The chain uses TRBV9 and TRBJ2-1; D might be TRBD2 (5 bases). The CDR3 has 16 amino acids. V lost 2 bases and J lost 3, with 15 bases in between. Germline CDR1 SGDLS, CDR2 YYNGEE. The CDR3 nucleotides read TGTGCCAGCAGCGTTTTTACTAGTTCACTCTACAATGAGCAGTTCTTC. It yields the protein CASSVFTSSLYNEQFF.

The chain links TRBV10-3 to TRBJ2-7; 8 positions agree with TRBD1. Looked up from germline, CDR1 is ENHRY and CDR2 is SYGVKD. The CDR3 is made up of 16 amino acids. V dropped 7 bases and J dropped 5; count of bases not matched to a gene: 16. CDR3 protein: CAITPNQGATHHEQYF. CDR3 DNA sequence: TGTGCCATCACCCCGAATCAGGGGGCGACTCACCACGAGCAGTACTTC.

This clonotype was seen more than once but under ten times. V is TRBV4-2 and J is TRBJ2-2; maybe TRBD2 (6 bases). Trimming took off 3 bases at V and 1 base at J, with 6 bases between the two ends. This CDR3 has 14 amino acids. CDR1 and CDR2 (germline): LGHNA, YNFKEQ. Written as DNA, the CDR3 is TGTGCCAGCAGCCAGCGGGGGAACACCGGGGAGCTGTTTTTT. It codes for CASSQRGNTGELFF.

The sample holds a few counts of this clonotype. The V and J genes are TRBV10-3 and TRBJ2-1; 9 bases are shared with TRBD1. V dropped 4 bases and J dropped 7; count of bases not matched to a gene: 2. CDR1 and CDR2 from the germline V gene are ENHRY and SYGVKD. The CDR3 consists of 13 residues. This chain's CDR3 is CAISGDRANEQFF. The CDR3 DNA sequence: TGTGCCATCAGTGGGGACAGGGCAAATGAGCAGTTCTTC.

V usage is TRBV28 and J usage is TRBJ1-5; D might be TRBD1 (6 bases). V was cut by 2 bases and J by 2 bases, with 13 bases left in between. Germline V CDR1 and CDR2: MDHEN, SYDVKM. The CDR3 spans 16 residues. DNA for the CDR3: TGTGCCAGCAGTTTAAATAAGGCAGGGGGCAATCAGCCCCAGCATTTT. Translation gives CASSLNKAGGNQPQHF.

The V call is TRBV15, the J call TRBJ2-1, with D possibly being TRBD1 (6 bases). V was cut by 4 bases and J by 1 base, with 17 bases left in between. Germline V gene lookup returns CDR1 LNHNV and CDR2 YYDKDF (reference sequence). The CDR3 spans 17 residues. This CDR3 is CATSTPTGQKSYNEQFF. Written as DNA, the CDR3 is TGTGCCACCAGCACTCCTACAGGGCAAAAGTCCTACAATGAGCAGTTCTTC.

This rearrangement joins TRBV5-5 to TRBJ1-3; the D is unclear. The CDR3 runs to 15 residues. Germline lookup yields CDR1 SGHKS and CDR2 YYEKEE (reference sequence). Between the trimmed V and J ends, which lost 0 bases and 2 bases, there was a span of 9 bases. This CDR3 is CASSLAPGPGNTIYF. In nucleotides, the CDR3 is TGTGCCAGCAGCTTGGCCCCGGGCCCTGGAAACACCATATATTTT.

The CDR3 DNA follows: TGCGCCAGCAGCCAAGACGGGACTAGCGGGGGTGGCGAGCAGTACTTC. Amino acids: CASSQDGTSGGGEQYF. The genes are TRBV4-1 and TRBJ2-7; 14 bases agree with TRBD2. The V gene's germline CDR1 is MGHRA and CDR2 YSYEKL. Trimming took 0 bases from V and 6 from J; bases not matched to a gene: 4. CDR3 length equals 16 residues.